This T cell receptor (beta chain) was documented in a study of blood T cell repertoires in COVID-19. Study details: Samples taken during acute and convalescent COVID-19 were collected in the United States, Italy and Spain.

The CDR3 is 13 amino acids. Germline CDR1 reads SEHNR; CDR2 reads FQNEAQ (reference sequence). The V gene lost 8 bases and the J gene lost 5 bases, with 15 bases spanning the gap. The repertoire was sequenced with immunoSEQ multiplex PCR; TCRdb's copy has only in-frame clones and lacks some. The profile shows about 26,000 clones, under 90% of them singletons. Sequencing was carried out using peripheral blood. This sequence originates from a human donor in a cohort sampled during active COVID-19. This chain joins TRBV7-9 and TRBJ2-5; possibly TRBD2 for D (7 bases). CDR3: CASSRGAVETQYF. The DNA for the CDR3 is TGTGCCAGCTCTCGGGGGGCTGTGGAGACCCAGTACTTC.